The 3 T cell receptor beta chains below come from one sample, sequenced in a study of blood T cells in healthy people across ages. Alongside a J-beta primer mix, a sample-barcoded 5' primer served in a second PCR lasting roughly 6 to 11 cycles. TCRdb passed the 5' RACE reads through MiXCR, listing each CDR3 protein once. The sample lists roughly 1,000,000 distinct CDR3 sequences, around 25% seen once, with 0.65% to 0.75% in the top ten. These records were also assigned to another study, of T cells of mothers and their children.

The sample comprised blood. Source of these receptors: a girl aged 2-10 years in good health.

The chain joins TRBV6-5 to TRBJ2-7, with TRBD2 identical over 10 bases. Germline V gene sequence: CDR1 MNHEY, CDR2 SVGAGI. Trimming cost V 2 bases and J 3 bases; bases outside gene matches: 16. This CDR3 spans 19 amino acids. Here the CDR3 DNA reads TGTGCCAGCAGTTACGGGGGCTTGGGGGAGTCTAGCGGGAGCTACGAGCAGTACTTC. Encoded protein: CASSYGGLGESSGSYEQYF.

Only a few counts were recorded for this clonotype. The chain recombines TRBV7-9 with TRBJ2-7, with D perhaps assigned TRBD1 or TRBD2 (5 bases each). The CDR3 is 14 residues long. Trimming pared 5 bases from V and 3 bases from J, leaving 14 bases between. In germline, CDR1 is SEHNR, CDR2 FQNEAQ (reference sequence). This chain's CDR3 is CASSRRDGLYEQYF. The CDR3 region has the DNA TGTGCCAGCAGCCGCCGGGACGGACTCTACGAGCAGTACTTC.

CDR3 coding DNA: TGCGCCAGCATGCTAGCGGGAGGGCATGAGCAGTTCTTC. Its translation is CASMLAGGHEQFF. The J gene is TRBJ2-1, the V gene TRBV10-2; 12 nucleotides align to TRBD2. J gave up 8 bases and V 7 bases, and 3 bases lay outside the gene matches. CDR1 is WSHSY and CDR2 is SAAADI in the germline V gene. This CDR3 spans 13 amino acids.